These 11 T cell receptor beta chains were all obtained from the same sample, sequenced in a study of graft-versus-host responses after intestinal transplantation. Method: immunoSEQ multiplex PCR; TCRdb's copy keeps in-frame clones and lacks some. The sample shows about 130,000 clones, around nine tenths of them seen only once. The antigens these receptors bind are not known. Here the sequenced sample was unstimulated CD4+ T cells sorted from spleen or lymph node cells, taken before intestinal transplant. The receptors come from a human donor who received an intestinal transplant.

Here the CDR3 reads CASSYSRGGIEQYF. In DNA form, the CDR3 reads TGTGCCAGCAGTTACTCGCGGGGTGGGATCGAGCAGTACTTC. This sequence joins TRBV6-6 and TRBJ2-7; possible D gene TRBD2, 6 bases. Germline lookup yields CDR1 MNHNY and CDR2 SVGAGI (reference sequence). The CDR3 runs to 14 residues. V was clipped by 0 bases and J by 6 bases, with 12 bases between them.

This clone was picked up one time. The chain combines TRBV19 with TRBJ1-2; unclear D gene. Trimming cost V 4 bases and J 4 bases, with 13 bases left between them. The CDR3 is made up of 14 amino acids. Germline-derived CDR1 and CDR2 are LNHDA and SQIVND (reference sequence). CDR3 sequence: CASSTPGSFYGYTF. Here the CDR3 DNA reads TGTGCCAGTAGTACCCCGGGATCTTTCTATGGCTACACCTTC.

The chain couples TRBV18 to TRBJ1-1; no reliable D call. The CDR3 totals 12 residues. CDR1 is KGHSH, CDR2 LQKENI, per germline. V gave up 9 bases and J gave up 7 bases, with 15 bases separating them. The CDR3 sequence is CASLRGGDEAFF. The CDR3 coding sequence is TGTGCCAGTCTACGGGGTGGCGATGAAGCTTTCTTT.

The chain uses TRBV5-1 and TRBJ2-3; 8 bases are a match to TRBD2. CDR1 and CDR2 from the germline V gene are SGHRS and YFSETQ. This CDR3 has 14 amino acids. With 4 bases clipped from V and 7 bases from J, the junction kept 8 bases outside the gene matches. The CDR3 DNA follows: TGCGCCAGCAGCCACAGCGGGGGAGGGAATACGCAGTATTTT. Amino acids: CASSHSGGGNTQYF.

This clone was seen just once. The chain combines TRBV7-9 with TRBJ2-6; no reliable D call. Germline CDR1 and CDR2: SEHNR and FQNEAQ (reference sequence). This CDR3 region has 14 residues. V was clipped by 6 bases and J by 2 bases, with 8 bases between them. As DNA, the CDR3 is TGTGCCAGCAGTCGGGCGGCTGGGGCCAACGTCCTGACTTTC. Encoded protein: CASSRAAGANVLTF. The variable domain in full, with the rest retrieved from reference TRBV7-9 and TRBJ2-6, is DTGVSQNPRHKITKRGQNVTFRCDPISEHNRLYWYRQTLGQGPEFLTYFQNEAQLEKSRLLSDRFSAERPKGSFSTLEIQRTEQGDSAMYLCASSRAAGANVLTFGAGSRLTVL.

This chain uses TRBV7-2 with TRBJ2-7; 8 bases map to TRBD2. This CDR3 is 14 amino acids long. V trimming: 4 bases; J trimming: 2 bases; junction bases outside the gene matches: 4. Germline V CDR1 and CDR2: SGHTA, FQGNSA. CDR3 residues: CASSWSGGTYEQYF. The CDR3 coding sequence is TGTGCCAGCAGCTGGAGCGGGGGAACCTACGAGCAGTACTTC.

The chain links TRBV30 to TRBJ1-2; D call uncertain. This CDR3 comprises 11 residues. V lost 2 bases and J 8 bases, leaving 9 bases between the germline ends. CDR1 GTSNPN and CDR2 SVGIG come from the germline V gene (reference sequence). The CDR3 coding sequence is TGTGCCTGGAGTACTTGGGAGGGCTACACCTTC. This sequence encodes CAWSTWEGYTF.

The chain couples TRBV7-9 to TRBJ2-5; D is unresolved. Trimming removed 3 bases at V and 10 bases at J, with 9 bases between. The CDR3 length is 11 residues. The germline CDR1 and CDR2 sequences are SEHNR and FQNEAQ (reference sequence). Written as DNA, the CDR3 is TGTGCCAGCAGCTTGTCGAGTAGCCAGTACTTC. As protein: CASSLSSSQYF.

The chain couples TRBV11-2 to TRBJ2-1; D gene unclear. Germline lookup yields CDR1 SGHAT and CDR2 FQNNGV. The length of the CDR3 is 13 residues. Between the trimmed V and J ends, which lost 4 bases and 8 bases, there was a span of 12 bases. CDR3 in amino acids: CASSSSVADEQFF. CDR3 nucleotide sequence: TGTGCCAGCAGCTCATCGGTCGCGGATGAGCAGTTCTTC. Drawing the rest from reference TRBV11-2 and TRBJ2-1, the complete variable domain is EAGVAQSPRYKIIEKRQSVAFWCNPISGHATLYWYQQILGQGPKLLIQFQNNGVVDDSQLPKDRFSAERLKGVDSTLKIQPAKLEDSAVYLCASSSSVADEQFFGPGTRLTVL.

The J gene is TRBJ2-5, the V gene TRBV5-1; the match to TRBD2 covers 10 bases. The CDR3 is 15 residues long. Trimming at V came to 0 bases and at J to 4 bases, leaving 3 bases not matched to a gene. Looked up from germline, CDR1 is SGHRS and CDR2 is YFSETQ. The CDR3 sequence: CASSLVAGGGETQYF. The DNA of the CDR3 is TGCGCCAGCAGCTTGGTAGCGGGGGGAGGAGAGACCCAGTACTTC.

The V call is TRBV11-2, the J call TRBJ2-3, with TRBD2 identical over 10 bases. Trimming removed 0 bases from V and 2 bases from J; junction bases left unmatched: 5. Germline V CDR1 and CDR2: SGHAT, FQNNGV. The CDR3 is made up of 17 amino acids. The CDR3 loop reads CASSLDGLADYTDTQYF. In DNA, the CDR3 is TGTGCCAGCAGCTTAGACGGACTAGCGGATTACACAGATACGCAGTATTTT.